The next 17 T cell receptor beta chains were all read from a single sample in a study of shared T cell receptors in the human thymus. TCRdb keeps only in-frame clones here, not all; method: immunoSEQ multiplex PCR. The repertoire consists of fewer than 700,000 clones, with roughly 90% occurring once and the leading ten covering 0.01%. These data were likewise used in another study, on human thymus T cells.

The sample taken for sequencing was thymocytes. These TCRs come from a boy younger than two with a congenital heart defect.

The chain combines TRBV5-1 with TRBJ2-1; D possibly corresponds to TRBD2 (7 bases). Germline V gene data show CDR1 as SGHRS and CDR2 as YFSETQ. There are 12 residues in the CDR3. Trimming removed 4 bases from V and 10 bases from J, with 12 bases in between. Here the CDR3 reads CASSQAGHEQFF. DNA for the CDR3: TGCGCCAGCAGCCAAGCGGGACACGAGCAGTTCTTC.

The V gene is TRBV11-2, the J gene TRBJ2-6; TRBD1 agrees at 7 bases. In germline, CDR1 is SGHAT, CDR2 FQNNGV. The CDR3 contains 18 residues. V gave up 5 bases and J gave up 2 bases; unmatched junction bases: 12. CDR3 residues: CASSPGTVYLPGANVLTF. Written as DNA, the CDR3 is TGTGCCAGCAGCCCCGGGACAGTTTATTTACCTGGGGCCAACGTCCTGACTTTC.

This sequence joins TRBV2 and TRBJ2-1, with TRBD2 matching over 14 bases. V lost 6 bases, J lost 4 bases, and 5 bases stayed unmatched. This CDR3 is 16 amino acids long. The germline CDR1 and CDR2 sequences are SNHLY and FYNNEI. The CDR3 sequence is CASRTGLAGGYNEQFF. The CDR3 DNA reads TGTGCCAGCAGAACCGGACTAGCGGGGGGTTACAATGAGCAGTTCTTC.

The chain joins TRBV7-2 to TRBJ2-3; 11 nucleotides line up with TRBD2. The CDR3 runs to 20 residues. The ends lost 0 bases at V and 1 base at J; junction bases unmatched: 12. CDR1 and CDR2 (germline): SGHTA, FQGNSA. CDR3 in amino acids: CASSLAEGTSGTPCTDTQYF. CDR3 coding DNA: TGTGCCAGCAGCTTAGCGGAAGGGACTAGCGGAACTCCCTGCACAGATACGCAGTATTTT.

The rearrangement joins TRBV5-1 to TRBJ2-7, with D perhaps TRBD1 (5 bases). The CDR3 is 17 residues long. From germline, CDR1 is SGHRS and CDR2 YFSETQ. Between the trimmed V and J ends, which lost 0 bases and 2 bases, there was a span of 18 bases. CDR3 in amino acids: CASSLDRPWGAAYEQYF. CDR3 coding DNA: TGCGCCAGCAGCTTGGATCGCCCGTGGGGCGCCGCCTACGAGCAGTACTTC.

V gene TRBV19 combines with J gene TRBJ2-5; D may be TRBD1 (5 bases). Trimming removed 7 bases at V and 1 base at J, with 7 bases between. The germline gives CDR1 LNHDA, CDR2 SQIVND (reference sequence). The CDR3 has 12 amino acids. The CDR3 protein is CASTGPQETQYF. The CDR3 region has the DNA TGTGCCAGTACAGGGCCCCAAGAGACCCAGTACTTC.

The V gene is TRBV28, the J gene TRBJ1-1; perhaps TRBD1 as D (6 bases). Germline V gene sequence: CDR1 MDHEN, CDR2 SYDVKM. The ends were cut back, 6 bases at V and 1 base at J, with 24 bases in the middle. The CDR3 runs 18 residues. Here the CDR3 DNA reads TGTGCCAGCAGGCCAGGTTTGGGGACACCGGTGGAGAACACTGAAGCTTTCTTT. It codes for CASRPGLGTPVENTEAFF.

CDR3 sequence: CASSPRLGSTDTQYF. In DNA form, the CDR3 reads TGTGCCAGCAGCCCCCGACTAGGCAGCACAGATACGCAGTATTTT. V usage is TRBV9 and J usage is TRBJ2-3, with D possibly TRBD2 on 6 matching bases. Germline V CDR1 and CDR2: SGDLS, YYNGEE. The CDR3 sequence is 15 residues long. V lost 4 bases and J 0 bases, leaving 12 bases between the germline ends.

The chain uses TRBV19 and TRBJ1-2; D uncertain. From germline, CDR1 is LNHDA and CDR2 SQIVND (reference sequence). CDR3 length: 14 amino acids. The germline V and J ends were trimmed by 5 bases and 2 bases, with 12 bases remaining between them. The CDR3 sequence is CASSPSARNYGYTF. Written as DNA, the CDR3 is TGTGCCAGTAGTCCATCGGCGAGGAACTATGGCTACACCTTC.

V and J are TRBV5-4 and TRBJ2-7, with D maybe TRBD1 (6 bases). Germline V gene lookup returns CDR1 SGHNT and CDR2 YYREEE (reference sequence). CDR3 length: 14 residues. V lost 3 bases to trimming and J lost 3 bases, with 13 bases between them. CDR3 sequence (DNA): TGTGCCAGCAGCTCAGGGGAGAATGGCTACGAGCAGTACTTC. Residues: CASSSGENGYEQYF.

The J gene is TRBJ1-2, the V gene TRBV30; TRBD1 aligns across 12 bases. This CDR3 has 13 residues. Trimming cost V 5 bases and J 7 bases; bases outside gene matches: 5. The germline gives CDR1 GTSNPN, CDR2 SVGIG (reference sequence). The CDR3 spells CAWAGQGAGGYTF. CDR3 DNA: TGTGCCTGGGCGGGACAGGGGGCGGGTGGCTACACCTTC.

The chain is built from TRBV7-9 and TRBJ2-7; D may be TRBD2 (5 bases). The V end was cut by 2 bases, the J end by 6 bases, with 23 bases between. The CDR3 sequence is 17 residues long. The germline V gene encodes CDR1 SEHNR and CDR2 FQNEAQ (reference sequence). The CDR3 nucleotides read TGTGCCAGCAGCTTAATCGGGATGGCGGGCCGGAGCGGCGAGCAGTACTTC. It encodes CASSLIGMAGRSGEQYF. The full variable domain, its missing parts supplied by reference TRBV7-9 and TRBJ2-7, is DTGVSQNPRHKITKRGQNVTFRCDPISEHNRLYWYRQTLGQGPEFLTYFQNEAQLEKSRLLSDRFSAERPKGSFSTLEIQRTEQGDSAMYLCASSLIGMAGRSGEQYFGPGTRLTVT.

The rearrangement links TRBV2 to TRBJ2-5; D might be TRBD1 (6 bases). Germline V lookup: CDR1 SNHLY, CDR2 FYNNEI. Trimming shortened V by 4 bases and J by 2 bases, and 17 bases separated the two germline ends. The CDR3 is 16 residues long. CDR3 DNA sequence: TGTGCCAGCAGTGTATATAAACTAAGGGGGCAAGAGACCCAGTACTTC. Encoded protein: CASSVYKLRGQETQYF.

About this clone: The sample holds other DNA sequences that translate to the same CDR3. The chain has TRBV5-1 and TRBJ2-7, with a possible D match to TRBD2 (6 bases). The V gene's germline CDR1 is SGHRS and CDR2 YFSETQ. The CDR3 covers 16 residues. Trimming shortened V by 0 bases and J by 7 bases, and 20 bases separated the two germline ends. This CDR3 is CASSLGLAPARGEQYF. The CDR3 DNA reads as TGCGCCAGCAGCTTGGGGCTAGCGCCAGCGCGAGGGGAGCAGTACTTC.

CDR3 amino acids: CSVVSRGSEQYF. The CDR3 nucleotides are TGCAGCGTTGTTAGTAGGGGCTCCGAGCAGTACTTC. The chain has TRBV29-1 and TRBJ2-7; a possible D gene is TRBD1 (5 bases). Germline V gives CDR1 SQVTM, CDR2 ANQGSEA. With 4 bases removed from V and 6 bases from J, the gap between germline ends came to 13 bases. The CDR3 consists of 12 residues.

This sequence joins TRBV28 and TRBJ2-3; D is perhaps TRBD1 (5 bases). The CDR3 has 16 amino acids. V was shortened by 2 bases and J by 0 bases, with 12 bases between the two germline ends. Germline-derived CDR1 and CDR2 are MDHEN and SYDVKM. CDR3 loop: CASSLQGPKSTDTQYF. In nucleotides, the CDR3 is TGTGCCAGCAGTTTACAGGGCCCGAAGAGCACAGATACGCAGTATTTT.

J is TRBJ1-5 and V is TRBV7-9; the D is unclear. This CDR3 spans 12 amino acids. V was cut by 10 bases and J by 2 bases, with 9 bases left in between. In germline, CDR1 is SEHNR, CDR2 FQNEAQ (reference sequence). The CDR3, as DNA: TGTGCCACGGGGTCTGGCAATCAGCCCCAGCATTTT. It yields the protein CATGSGNQPQHF.